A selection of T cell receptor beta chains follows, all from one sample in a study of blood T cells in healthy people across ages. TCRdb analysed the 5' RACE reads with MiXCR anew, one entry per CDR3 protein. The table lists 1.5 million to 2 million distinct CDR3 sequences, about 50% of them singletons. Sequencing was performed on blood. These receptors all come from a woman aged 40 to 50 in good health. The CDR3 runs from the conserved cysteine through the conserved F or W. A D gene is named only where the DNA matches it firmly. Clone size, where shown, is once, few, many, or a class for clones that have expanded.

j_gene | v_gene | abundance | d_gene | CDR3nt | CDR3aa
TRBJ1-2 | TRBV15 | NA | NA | TGTGCCACCAGCAGAGATACGGGAGGCTACACCTTC | CATSRDTGGYTF
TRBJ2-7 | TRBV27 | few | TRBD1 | TGTGCCAGCAGTCTATCCGGGACAGGGGCCGAGCAGTACTTC | CASSLSGTGAEQYF
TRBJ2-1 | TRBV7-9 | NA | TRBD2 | TGTGCCAGCAGCTTAGTTGCGGGGGGCTTGGGCTCCTACAATGAGCAGTTCTTC | CASSLVAGGLGSYNEQFF
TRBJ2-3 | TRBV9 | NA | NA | TGTGCCAGCACCCGGGACCTACCTAGCACAGATACGCAGTATTTT | CASTRDLPSTDTQYF
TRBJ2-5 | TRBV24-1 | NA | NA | TGTGCCACCAGTGAAAACAGGGTTCTGGGGGAGACCCAGTACTTC | CATSENRVLGETQYF
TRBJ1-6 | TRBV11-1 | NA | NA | TGTGCCAGCAGCCAAAGCGATAGTTCACCCCTCCACTTT | CASSQSDSSPLHF
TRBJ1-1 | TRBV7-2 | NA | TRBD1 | TGTGCCAGCAGCCGGGTTTCAGGGGGCACTGAAGCTTTCTTT | CASSRVSGGTEAFF
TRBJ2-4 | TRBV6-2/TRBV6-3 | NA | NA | TGTGCCAGCAGTTTACGTTGGACAGACAAAAACATTCAGTACTTC | CASSLRWTDKNIQYF
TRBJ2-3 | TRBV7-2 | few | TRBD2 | TGTGCCAGCAGCCCCTCGCCAGCGGGGGGTCCAGATACGCAGTATTTT | CASSPSPAGGPDTQYF
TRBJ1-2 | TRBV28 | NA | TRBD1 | TGTGCCAGCAGCTCCGGGGCAGGGGGCAAAAACTATGGCTACACCTTC | CASSSGAGGKNYGYTF
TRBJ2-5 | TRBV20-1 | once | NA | TGCAGTGCTAGAGAATGGGGAGGGACCCAGTACTTC | CSAREWGGTQYF
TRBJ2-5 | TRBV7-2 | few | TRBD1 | TGTGCCAGCAGCTTATGGACAGGGGCTGGCCAAGAGACCCAGTACTTC | CASSLWTGAGQETQYF
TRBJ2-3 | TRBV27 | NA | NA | TGTGCCAGCAGTTCCGGAGGGACCACGAGGCAGTATTTT | CASSSGGTTRQYF
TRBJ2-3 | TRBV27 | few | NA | TGTGCCAGCAGTTCCTACCTTCCTAGCACAGATACGCAGTATTTT | CASSSYLPSTDTQYF
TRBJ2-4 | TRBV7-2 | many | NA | TGTGCCAGCAGCTGGGACTCAAAAAACATTCAGTACTTC | CASSWDSKNIQYF
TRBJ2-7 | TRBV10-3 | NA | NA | TGTGCCATCAGTGAAAGTGGCAGGGGAAGCTACGAGCAGTACTTC | CAISESGRGSYEQYF
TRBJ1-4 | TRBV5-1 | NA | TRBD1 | TGCGCCAGCAGCTCGACAGGGGGCAGTGAAAAACTGTTTTTT | CASSSTGGSEKLFF
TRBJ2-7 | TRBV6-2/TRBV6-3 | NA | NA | TGTGCCAGCAGCCACCAAAAGGACGAGCAGTACTTC | CASSHQKDEQYF
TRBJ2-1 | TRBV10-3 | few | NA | TGTGCCATCAGTGACCGGGGAACGGATGAGCAGTTCTTC | CAISDRGTDEQFF
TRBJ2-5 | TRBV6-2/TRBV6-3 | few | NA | TGTGCCAGCAGTTACTCAACTAGCTCCTTAGGCGGTGCGGAGACCCAGTACTTC | CASSYSTSSLGGAETQYF
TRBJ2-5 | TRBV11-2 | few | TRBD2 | TGTGCCAGCAGTTTCCTCCTAGCGGACCAAGAGACCCAGTACTTC | CASSFLLADQETQYF
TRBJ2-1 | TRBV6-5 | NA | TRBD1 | TGTGCCAGCAGTACAGGGGGCATGACCAATGAGCAGTTCTTC | CASSTGGMTNEQFF
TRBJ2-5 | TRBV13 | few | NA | TGTGCCAGCAGCTTAGAGGGTCTCGGACAAGAGACCCAGTACTTC | CASSLEGLGQETQYF
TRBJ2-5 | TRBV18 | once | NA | TGTGCCAGCTCATCGGGGATCTCAAGCGAGACCCAGTACTTC | CASSSGISSETQYF
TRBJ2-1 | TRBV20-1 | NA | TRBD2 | TGCAGTGCTGGAAGCCAGAGAATTCTAGCGGGGGGTAGTGAGCAGTTCTTC | CSAGSQRILAGGSEQFF
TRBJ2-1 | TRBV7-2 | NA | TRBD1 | TGTGCCAGCAGCTATCAACAGGGGGCTTCGGGCAATGAGCAGTTCTTC | CASSYQQGASGNEQFF
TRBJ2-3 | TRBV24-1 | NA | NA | TGTGCCACCAGTGATTTGCATAGGGAGGGACAGGGCACAGATACGCAGTATTTT | CATSDLHREGQGTDTQYF
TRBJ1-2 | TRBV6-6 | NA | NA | TGTGCCAGCTCCCCTCAGGAGGGGGGTGGCTACACCTTC | CASSPQEGGGYTF
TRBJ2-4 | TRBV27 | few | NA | TGTGCCAGCAGTTTAGTCATCGGGGTAGGGAAAAACATTCAGTACTTC | CASSLVIGVGKNIQYF
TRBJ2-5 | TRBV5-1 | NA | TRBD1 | TGCGCCAGCAGGCCTGGACAGGGTATCTTCGGGACCCAGTACTTC | CASRPGQGIFGTQYF